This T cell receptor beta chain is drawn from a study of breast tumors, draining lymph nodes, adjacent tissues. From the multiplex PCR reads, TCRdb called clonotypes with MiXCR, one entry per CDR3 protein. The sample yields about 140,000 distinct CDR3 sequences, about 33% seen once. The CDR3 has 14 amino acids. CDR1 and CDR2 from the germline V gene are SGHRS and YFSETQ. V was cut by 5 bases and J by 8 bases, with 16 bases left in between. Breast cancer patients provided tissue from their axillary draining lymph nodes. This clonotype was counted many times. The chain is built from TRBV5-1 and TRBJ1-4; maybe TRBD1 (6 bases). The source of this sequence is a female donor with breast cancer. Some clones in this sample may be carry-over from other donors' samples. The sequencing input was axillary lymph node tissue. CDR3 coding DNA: TGCGCCAGCAGAGGGGGGCAGGGAGTAGAAAAACTGTTTTTT. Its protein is CASRGGQGVEKLFF.